This TCR beta chain emerged from a study of beta chain features in type 1 diabetes. General study findings and limits: Within each of all four CD4+ subsets, Type 1 diabetes patients had TCRB CDR3s that were moderately but significantly shorter. In patients and controls equally, PCR might favor templates that are shorter. Naive, central memory and regulatory TCRB repertoires appeared more similar among patients than healthy donors. More deletions and fewer insertions at VDJ junctions were found in patients with type 1 diabetes.

Germline V gene lookup returns CDR1 SGHTA and CDR2 FQGNSA. V shed 1 base and J shed 5 bases, with 8 bases lying between them. This CDR3 comprises 13 residues. Expressed TCRB transcripts were sequenced, since all the RNA that had been isolated was reverse transcribed. The data were produced by immunoSEQ multiplex PCR, yet TCRdb's version contains in-frame clones alone and is incomplete. The sample lists 810,000 or so clones; 15% to 20% were seen once. In this sample, this clone turned up a few times. Its antigen is unidentified. Other DNA sequences from this sample encode an identical CDR3 as well. The specimen sequenced was naive CD4+ T cells from blood. The chain carries TRBV7-2 and TRBJ2-5; no clear D. This TCR came from a woman younger than 35 in good health. The CDR3, as DNA: TGTGCCAGCAGCTTAGTAGCCAGGGAGACCCAGTACTTC. Its protein is CASSLVARETQYF.